This T cell receptor beta chain is from a study of T cell repertoires in cytomegalovirus infection. Study-wide background: Public TCR beta signatures provided an indication of both CMV infection and a matching HLA type. Whole-study results and caveats: Carriage of CMV together with the relevant HLA was identifiable through cumulative public TCR beta family frequency. The ex vivo response showed dominance by HLA-C-restricted CMV-specific TCR beta clonotypes.

Germline CDR1 reads SGHDN; CDR2 reads FVKESK. V gave up 4 bases and J gave up 6 bases; unmatched junction bases: 6. The CDR3 spans 13 residues. From the reads, TCRdb called clonotypes with MiXCR, one entry per CDR3 protein. The sample consists of roughly 190,000 distinct CDR3 sequences, 8% to 10% of them appearing once. A remark on this clonotype: Antigen: not known.

The sequenced material came from PBMCs. The chain joins TRBV14 to TRBJ2-7, with 7 bases aligning to TRBD1. The receptor comes from a human donor in good health (CMV status not recorded). Some clones in this sample may be carry-over from other donors' samples. Here the CDR3 reads CASSLLTGLEQYF. For the CDR3, the DNA is TGTGCCAGCAGCCTTTTGACAGGGCTCGAGCAGTACTTC.